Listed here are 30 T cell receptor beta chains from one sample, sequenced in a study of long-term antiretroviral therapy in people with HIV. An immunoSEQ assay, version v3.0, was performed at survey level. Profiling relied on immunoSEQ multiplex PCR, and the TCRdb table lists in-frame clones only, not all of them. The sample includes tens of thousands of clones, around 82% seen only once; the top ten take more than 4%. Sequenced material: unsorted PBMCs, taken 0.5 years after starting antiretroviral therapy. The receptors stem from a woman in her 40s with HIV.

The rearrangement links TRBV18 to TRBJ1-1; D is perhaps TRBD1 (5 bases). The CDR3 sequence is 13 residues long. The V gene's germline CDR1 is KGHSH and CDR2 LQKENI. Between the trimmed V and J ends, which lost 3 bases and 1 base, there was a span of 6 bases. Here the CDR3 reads CASSPTENTEAFF. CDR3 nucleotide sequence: TGTGCCAGCTCACCGACAGAGAACACTGAAGCTTTCTTT.

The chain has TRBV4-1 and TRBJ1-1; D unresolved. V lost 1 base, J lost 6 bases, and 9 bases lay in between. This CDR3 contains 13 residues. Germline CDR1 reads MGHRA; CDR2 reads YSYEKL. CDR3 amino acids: CASSQGVVAEAFF. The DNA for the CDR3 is TGCGCCAGCAGCCAAGGGGTGGTAGCTGAAGCTTTCTTT.

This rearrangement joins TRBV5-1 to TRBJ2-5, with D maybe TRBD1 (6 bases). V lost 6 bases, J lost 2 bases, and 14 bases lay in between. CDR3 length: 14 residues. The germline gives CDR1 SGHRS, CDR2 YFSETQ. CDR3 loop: CASTSTGQQETQYF. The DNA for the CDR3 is TGCGCCAGCACCTCCACTGGACAGCAAGAGACCCAGTACTTC. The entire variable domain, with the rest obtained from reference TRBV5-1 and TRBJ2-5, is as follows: KAGVTQTPRYLIKTRGQQVTLSCSPISGHRSVSWYQQTPGQGLQFLFEYFSETQRNKGNFPGRFSGRQFSNSRSEMNVSTLELGDSALYLCASTSTGQQETQYFGPGTRLLVL.

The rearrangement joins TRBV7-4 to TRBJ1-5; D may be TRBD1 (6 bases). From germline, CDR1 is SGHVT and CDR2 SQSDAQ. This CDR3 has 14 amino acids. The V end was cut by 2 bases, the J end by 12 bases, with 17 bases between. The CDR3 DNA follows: TGTGCCAGCAGCTTATTGCCGAAGGGGGGGGACCAGCATTTT. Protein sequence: CASSLLPKGGDQHF.

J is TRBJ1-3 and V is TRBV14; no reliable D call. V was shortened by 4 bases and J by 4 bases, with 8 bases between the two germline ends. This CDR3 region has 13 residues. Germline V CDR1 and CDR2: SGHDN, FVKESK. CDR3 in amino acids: CASSPSGGNTIYF. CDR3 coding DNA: TGTGCCAGCAGCCCCTCGGGCGGAAACACCATATATTTT.

CDR3 residues: CSSGQGVVDEQFF. The CDR3 DNA sequence: TGCAGCTCCGGACAGGGGGTAGTAGATGAGCAGTTCTTC. The rearrangement joins TRBV29-1 to TRBJ2-1, with 10 bases identical to TRBD1. This CDR3 has 13 residues. V trimming: 8 bases; J trimming: 8 bases; junction bases outside the gene matches: 9. Germline lookup yields CDR1 SQVTM and CDR2 ANQGSEA.

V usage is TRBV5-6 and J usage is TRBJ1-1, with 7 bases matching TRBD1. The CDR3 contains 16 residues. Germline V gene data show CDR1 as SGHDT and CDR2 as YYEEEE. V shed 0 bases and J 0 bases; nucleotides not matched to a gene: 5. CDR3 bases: TGTGCCAGCAGCTTGGCCGGGACAGCATTGAACACTGAAGCTTTCTTT. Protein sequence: CASSLAGTALNTEAFF.

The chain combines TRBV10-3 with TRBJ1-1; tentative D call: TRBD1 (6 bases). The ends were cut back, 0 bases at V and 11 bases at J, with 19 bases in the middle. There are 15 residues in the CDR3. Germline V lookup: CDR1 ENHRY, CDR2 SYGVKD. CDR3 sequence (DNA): TGTGCCATCAGTGAGTCTGGGGGGCCAACGAGTCGGGCTTTCTTT. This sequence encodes CAISESGGPTSRAFF.

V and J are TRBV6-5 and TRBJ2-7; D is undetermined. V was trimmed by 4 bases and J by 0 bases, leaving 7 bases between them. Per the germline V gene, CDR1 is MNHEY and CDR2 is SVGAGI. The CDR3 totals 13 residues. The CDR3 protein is CASSSPLSYEQYF. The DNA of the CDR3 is TGTGCCAGCAGTTCTCCACTCTCCTACGAGCAGTACTTC.

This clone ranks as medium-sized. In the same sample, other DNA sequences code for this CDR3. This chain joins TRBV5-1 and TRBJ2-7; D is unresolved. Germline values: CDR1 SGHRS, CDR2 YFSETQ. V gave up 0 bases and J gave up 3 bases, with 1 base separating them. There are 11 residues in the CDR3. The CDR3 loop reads CASSLVYEQYF. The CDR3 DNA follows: TGCGCCAGCAGCTTGGTCTACGAGCAGTACTTC. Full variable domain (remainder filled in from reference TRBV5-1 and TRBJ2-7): KAGVTQTPRYLIKTRGQQVTLSCSPISGHRSVSWYQQTPGQGLQFLFEYFSETQRNKGNFPGRFSGRQFSNSRSEMNVSTLELGDSALYLCASSLVYEQYFGPGTRLTVT.

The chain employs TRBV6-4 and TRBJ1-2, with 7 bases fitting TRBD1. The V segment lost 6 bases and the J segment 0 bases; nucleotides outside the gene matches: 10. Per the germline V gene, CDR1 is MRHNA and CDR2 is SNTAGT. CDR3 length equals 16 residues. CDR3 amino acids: CASRATWDRANYGYTF. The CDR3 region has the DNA TGTGCCAGCAGAGCCACTTGGGACAGAGCTAACTATGGCTACACCTTC.

The CDR3 nucleotides are TGTGCCAGCAGCTTGACAGGAGGGAACACTGAAGCTTTCTTT. As protein: CASSLTGGNTEAFF. The rearrangement joins TRBV11-3 to TRBJ1-1; weak D call: TRBD1 (6 bases). The CDR3 is 14 residues long. CDR1 SGHNT and CDR2 YENEEA come from the germline V gene. With 3 bases removed from V and 1 base from J, the gap between germline ends came to 9 bases.

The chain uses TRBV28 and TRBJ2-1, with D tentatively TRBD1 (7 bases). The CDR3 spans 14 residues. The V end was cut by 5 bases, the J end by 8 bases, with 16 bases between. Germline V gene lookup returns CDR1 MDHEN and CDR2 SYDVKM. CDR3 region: CASSLPQGGYEQFF. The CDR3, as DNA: TGTGCCAGCAGTCTGCCCCAGGGGGGCTATGAGCAGTTCTTC. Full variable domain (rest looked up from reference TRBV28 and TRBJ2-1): DVKVTQSSRYLVKRTGEKVFLECVQDMDHENMFWYRQDPGLGLRLIYFSYDVKMKEKGDIPEGYSVSREKKERFSLILESASTNQTSMYLCASSLPQGGYEQFFGPGTRLTVL.

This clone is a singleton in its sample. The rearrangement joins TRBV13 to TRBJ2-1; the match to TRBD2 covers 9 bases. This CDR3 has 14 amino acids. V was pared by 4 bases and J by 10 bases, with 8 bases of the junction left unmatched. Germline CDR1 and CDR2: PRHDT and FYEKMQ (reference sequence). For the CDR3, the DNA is TGTGCCAGCAGCTGGAGCGGGGGGCCGACCGAGCAGTTCTTC. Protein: CASSWSGGPTEQFF.

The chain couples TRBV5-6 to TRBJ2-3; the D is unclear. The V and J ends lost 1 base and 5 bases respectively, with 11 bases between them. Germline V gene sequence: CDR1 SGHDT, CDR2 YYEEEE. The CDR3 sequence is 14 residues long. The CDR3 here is CASSLPGSEDTQYF. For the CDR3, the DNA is TGTGCCAGCAGCTTGCCCGGTAGTGAAGATACGCAGTATTTT.

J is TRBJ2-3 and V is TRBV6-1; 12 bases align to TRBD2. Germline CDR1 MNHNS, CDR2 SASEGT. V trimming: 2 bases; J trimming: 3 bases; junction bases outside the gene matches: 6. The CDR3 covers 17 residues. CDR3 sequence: CASSEILAGGPTDTQYF. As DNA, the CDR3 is TGTGCCAGCAGTGAAATCCTAGCGGGGGGGCCAACAGATACGCAGTATTTT.

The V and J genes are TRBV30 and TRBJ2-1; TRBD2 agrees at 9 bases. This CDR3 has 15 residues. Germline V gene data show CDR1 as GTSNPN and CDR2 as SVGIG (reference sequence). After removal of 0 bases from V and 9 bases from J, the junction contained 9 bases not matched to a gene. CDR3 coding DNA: TGTGCCTGGAGTGTAACAGCGGGGGGCTCCGGTGAGCAGTTCTTC. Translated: CAWSVTAGGSGEQFF.

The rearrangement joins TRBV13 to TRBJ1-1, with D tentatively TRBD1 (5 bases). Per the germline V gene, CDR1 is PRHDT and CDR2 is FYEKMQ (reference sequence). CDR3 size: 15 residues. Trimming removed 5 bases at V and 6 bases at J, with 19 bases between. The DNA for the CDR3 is TGTGCCAGCAGCGTCCTCATCCAGGGTATCGCTGAAGCTTTCTTT. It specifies CASSVLIQGIAEAFF.

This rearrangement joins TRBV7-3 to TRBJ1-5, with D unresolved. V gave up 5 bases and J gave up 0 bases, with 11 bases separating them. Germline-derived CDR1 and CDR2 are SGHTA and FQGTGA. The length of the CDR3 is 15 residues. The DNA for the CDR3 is TGTGCCAGCAGCCACGACGGATCTAGCAATCAGCCCCAGCATTTT. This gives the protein CASSHDGSSNQPQHF.

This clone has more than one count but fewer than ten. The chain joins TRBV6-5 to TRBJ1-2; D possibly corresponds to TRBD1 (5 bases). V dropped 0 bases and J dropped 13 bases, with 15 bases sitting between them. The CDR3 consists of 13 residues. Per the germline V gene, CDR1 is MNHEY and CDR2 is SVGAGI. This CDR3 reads CASSYSSSGRRTF. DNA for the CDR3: TGTGCCAGCAGTTACTCGAGCTCGGGACGCCGCACCTTC.

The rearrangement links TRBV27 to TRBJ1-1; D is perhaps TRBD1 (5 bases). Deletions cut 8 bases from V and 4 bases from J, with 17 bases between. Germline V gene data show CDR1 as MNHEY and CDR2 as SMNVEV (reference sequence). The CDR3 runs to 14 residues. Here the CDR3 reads CASRVGGGSTEAFF. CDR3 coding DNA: TGTGCCAGCCGGGTGGGGGGAGGAAGCACTGAAGCTTTCTTT.

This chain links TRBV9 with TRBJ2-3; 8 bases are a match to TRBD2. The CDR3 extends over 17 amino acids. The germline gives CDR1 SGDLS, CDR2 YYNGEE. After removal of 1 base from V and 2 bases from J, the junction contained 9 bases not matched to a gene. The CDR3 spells CASSVSSGAGDTDTQYF. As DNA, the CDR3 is TGTGCCAGCAGCGTAAGTTCAGGAGCGGGGGACACAGATACGCAGTATTTT. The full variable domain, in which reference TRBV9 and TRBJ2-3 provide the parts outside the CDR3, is DSGVTQTPKHLITATGQRVTLRCSPRSGDLSVYWYQQSLDQGLQFLIQYYNGEERAKGNILERFSAQQFPDLHSELNLSSLELGDSALYFCASSVSSGAGDTDTQYFGPGTRLTVL.

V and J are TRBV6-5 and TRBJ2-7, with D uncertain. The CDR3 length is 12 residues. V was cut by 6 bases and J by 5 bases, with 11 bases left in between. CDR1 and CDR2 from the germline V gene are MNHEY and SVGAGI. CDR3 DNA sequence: TGTGCCAGCAGGACGGACGCCGACGAGCAGTACTTC. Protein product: CASRTDADEQYF.

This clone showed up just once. The CDR3 DNA reads as TGCGCCAGCAGCCAAGAGGCCCGACAGAATTCACCCCTCCACTTT. Its translation: CASSQEARQNSPLHF. The chain has TRBV4-3 and TRBJ1-6, with D tentatively TRBD1 (5 bases). Per the germline V gene, CDR1 is LGHNA and CDR2 is YSLEER. The CDR3 sequence is 15 residues long. Trimming shortened V by 0 bases and J by 7 bases, and 10 bases separated the two germline ends.

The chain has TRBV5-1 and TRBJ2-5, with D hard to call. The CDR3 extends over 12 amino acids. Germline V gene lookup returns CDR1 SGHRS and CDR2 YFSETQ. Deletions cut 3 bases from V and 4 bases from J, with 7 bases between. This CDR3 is CASSSGLETQYF. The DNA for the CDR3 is TGCGCCAGCAGCTCCGGATTAGAGACCCAGTACTTC.

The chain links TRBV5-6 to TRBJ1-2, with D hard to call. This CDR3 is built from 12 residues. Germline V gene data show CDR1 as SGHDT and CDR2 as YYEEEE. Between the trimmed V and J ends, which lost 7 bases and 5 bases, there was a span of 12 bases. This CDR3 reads CASSTAQYGYTF. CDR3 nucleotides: TGTGCCAGCTCTACAGCCCAATATGGCTACACCTTC.

The DNA of the CDR3 is TGTGCCAGCAGCTTGGCCGTGGGGCTAGCGGGGGGCACTAGCACAGATACGCAGTATTTT. This encodes CASSLAVGLAGGTSTDTQYF. V and J are TRBV5-4 and TRBJ2-3; the match to TRBD2 covers 11 bases. The germline V gene has CDR1 SGHNT and CDR2 YYREEE (reference sequence). The CDR3 length is 20 residues. The J segment lost 0 bases and the V segment lost 0 bases, leaving 12 bases of the junction unmatched. Drawing the rest from reference TRBV5-4 and TRBJ2-3, the complete variable domain is ETGVTQSPTHLIKTRGQQVTLRCSSQSGHNTVSWYQQALGQGPQFIFQYYREEENGRGNFPPRFSGLQFPNYSSELNVNALELDDSALYLCASSLAVGLAGGTSTDTQYFGPGTRLTVL.

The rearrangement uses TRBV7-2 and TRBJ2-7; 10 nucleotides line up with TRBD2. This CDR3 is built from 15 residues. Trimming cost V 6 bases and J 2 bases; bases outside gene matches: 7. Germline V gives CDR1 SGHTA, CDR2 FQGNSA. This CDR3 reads CASSLNSGGAYEQYF. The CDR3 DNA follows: TGTGCCAGCAGTCTAAACAGCGGGGGGGCCTACGAGCAGTACTTC.

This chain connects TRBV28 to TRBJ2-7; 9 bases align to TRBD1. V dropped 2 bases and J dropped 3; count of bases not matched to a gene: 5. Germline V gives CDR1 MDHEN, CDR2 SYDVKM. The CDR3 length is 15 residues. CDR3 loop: CASSLAGTGYYEQYF. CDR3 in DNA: TGTGCCAGCAGTTTAGCCGGGACAGGGTACTACGAGCAGTACTTC. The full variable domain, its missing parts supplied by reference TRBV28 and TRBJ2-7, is DVKVTQSSRYLVKRTGEKVFLECVQDMDHENMFWYRQDPGLGLRLIYFSYDVKMKEKGDIPEGYSVSREKKERFSLILESASTNQTSMYLCASSLAGTGYYEQYFGPGTRLTVT.

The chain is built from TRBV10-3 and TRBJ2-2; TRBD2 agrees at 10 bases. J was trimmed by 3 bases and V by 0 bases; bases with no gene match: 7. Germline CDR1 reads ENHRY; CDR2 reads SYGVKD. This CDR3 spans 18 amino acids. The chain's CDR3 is CAISESGSGGLYTGELFF. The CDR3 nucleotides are TGTGCCATCAGTGAGTCTGGTAGCGGGGGGCTTTACACCGGGGAGCTGTTTTTT.